Each of the 20 T cell receptor beta chains below was sequenced from the same sample in a study of cytomegalovirus exposure and HLA in healthy donors. Both 60 Vbeta primers and 13 Jbeta primers went into the PCR. Generated by immunoSEQ multiplex PCR, the TCRdb table keeps only in-frame clones and is missing some. Of around 120,000 clones in the sample, around 76% are singletons; the top ten hold 30%. Sequences were obtained from PBMCs. Receptors originate from a man between 60 and 75 years old in good health and CMV-seropositive.

This clone has only a few counts. The chain couples TRBV5-1 to TRBJ2-7; D might be TRBD1 (6 bases). Trimming left V 4 bases short and J 6 bases short, with 17 bases between. The CDR3 runs to 14 residues. Germline CDR1 is SGHRS and CDR2 is YFSETQ. In nucleotides, the CDR3 is TGCGCCAGCAGCCCGGCCGGACAGAGCCGCGAGCAGTACTTC. Translating gives CASSPAGQSREQYF.

The rearrangement uses TRBV9 and TRBJ2-2; 8 bases are a match to TRBD1. The V gene end was trimmed by 4 bases and the J gene end by 5 bases; junction bases not matched to a gene: 10. CDR1 is SGDLS, CDR2 YYNGEE, per germline. The CDR3 is 16 residues long. In DNA form, the CDR3 reads TGTGCCAGCAGCCCATCGACAGGGGTCGGAACCGGGGAGCTGTTTTTT. The encoded protein is CASSPSTGVGTGELFF.

The chain uses TRBV9 and TRBJ1-1; D remains ambiguous. V lost 4 bases and J lost 5, with 12 bases in between. The germline gives CDR1 SGDLS, CDR2 YYNGEE. The CDR3 totals 13 residues. CDR3 in amino acids: CASSPSENTEAFF. For the CDR3, the DNA is TGTGCCAGCAGCCCGTCAGAAAATACTGAAGCTTTCTTT. Filled out from reference TRBV9 and TRBJ1-1, the complete variable domain reads DSGVTQTPKHLITATGQRVTLRCSPRSGDLSVYWYQQSLDQGLQFLIQYYNGEERAKGNILERFSAQQFPDLHSELNLSSLELGDSALYFCASSPSENTEAFFGQGTRLTVV.

The table lists this clone with a count of one. This same CDR3 is encoded by further DNA sequences in the sample. This chain links TRBV28 with TRBJ2-7; possibly TRBD1 for D (6 bases). CDR3 size: 12 residues. Germline CDR1 MDHEN, CDR2 SYDVKM. The V end lost 6 bases, the J end lost 4 bases, and 10 bases lay between the germline ends. In nucleotides, the CDR3 is TGTGCCAGCAGCCCTAGGGGGTACGAGCAGTACTTC. It encodes CASSPRGYEQYF.

This chain connects TRBV6-1 to TRBJ1-1; D uncertain. The germline gives CDR1 MNHNS, CDR2 SASEGT. V was clipped by 2 bases and J by 1 base, with 5 bases between them. The CDR3 is 13 amino acids. The CDR3 region has the DNA TGTGCCAGCAGTGAACTGGCGAACACTGAAGCTTTCTTT. Translation gives CASSELANTEAFF.

The CDR3 sequence is CASSAFMANTGELFF. CDR3 coding DNA: TGTGCCAGTAGTGCGTTTATGGCGAACACCGGGGAGCTGTTTTTT. This chain joins TRBV19 and TRBJ2-2; D gene ambiguous. This CDR3 is built from 15 residues. Germline assignment: CDR1 LNHDA and CDR2 SQIVND (reference sequence). V lost 5 bases and J 0 bases, leaving 10 bases between the germline ends.

This sequence joins TRBV5-4 and TRBJ2-1; 10 positions match TRBD1. Germline CDR1 and CDR2: SGHNT and YYREEE (reference sequence). V trimming: 0 bases; J trimming: 9 bases; junction bases outside the gene matches: 6. The CDR3 runs 15 residues. The CDR3 here is CASSLGGGQGLEQFF. The CDR3 DNA sequence: TGTGCCAGCAGCTTGGGGGGGGGACAGGGGCTTGAGCAGTTCTTC. The variable domain in full, completed from reference TRBV5-4 and TRBJ2-1, reads ETGVTQSPTHLIKTRGQQVTLRCSSQSGHNTVSWYQQALGQGPQFIFQYYREEENGRGNFPPRFSGLQFPNYSSELNVNALELDDSALYLCASSLGGGQGLEQFFGPGTRLTVL.

V usage is TRBV12-5 and J usage is TRBJ1-6, with unresolved D. CDR3 length: 16 residues. V lost 0 bases and J 9 bases, leaving 15 bases between the germline ends. Germline V gene data show CDR1 as LGHNT and CDR2 as FRNRAP. This CDR3 reads CASGLVLGQRASPLHF. The CDR3 region has the DNA TGTGCTAGTGGTTTGGTACTCGGTCAGAGGGCTTCACCCCTCCACTTT.

The rearrangement uses TRBV9 and TRBJ2-3, with 10 positions matching TRBD2. CDR1 and CDR2 from the germline V gene are SGDLS and YYNGEE. The length of the CDR3 is 17 residues. V lost 3 bases and J lost 5; bases outside the gene matches: 12. The CDR3 loop reads CASSDPLAGARRDTQYF. CDR3 DNA sequence: TGTGCCAGCAGCGACCCTCTAGCGGGGGCCCGGAGAGATACGCAGTATTTT.

This clone occurred a few times. The rearrangement uses TRBV10-3 and TRBJ1-6; TRBD1 might be the D (6 bases). V was shortened by 7 bases and J by 7 bases, with 14 bases between the two germline ends. The CDR3 runs to 14 residues. The germline CDR1 and CDR2 sequences are ENHRY and SYGVKD. The CDR3 DNA reads as TGTGCCATCAATCGGGACATCGGGAATTCACCCCTCCACTTT. Translation gives CAINRDIGNSPLHF.

This chain connects TRBV5-1 to TRBJ2-1; maybe TRBD1 (6 bases). Germline V gene lookup returns CDR1 SGHRS and CDR2 YFSETQ. Trimming pared 0 bases from V and 0 bases from J, leaving 7 bases between. This CDR3 is 15 amino acids long. Here the CDR3 DNA reads TGCGCCAGCAGCTTGGAAGGGGGCTCCTACAATGAGCAGTTCTTC. Residues: CASSLEGGSYNEQFF.

The J gene is TRBJ2-5, the V gene TRBV7-9; TRBD2 aligns across 10 bases. Germline V CDR1 and CDR2: SEHNR, FQNEAQ (reference sequence). V was clipped by 3 bases and J by 4 bases; unmatched bases: 5. The CDR3 consists of 15 residues. The DNA of the CDR3 is TGTGCCAGCAGCTTGGAGCGGGGGGGCCCAGAGACCCAGTACTTC. Translation gives CASSLERGGPETQYF.

This chain links TRBV30 with TRBJ2-3; TRBD2 agrees at 10 bases. V dropped 1 base and J dropped 3; count of bases not matched to a gene: 4. This CDR3 is built from 15 residues. CDR1 and CDR2 from the germline V gene are GTSNPN and SVGIG (reference sequence). The CDR3 protein is CAWSASGGGTDTQYF. CDR3 coding DNA: TGTGCCTGGAGTGCGAGCGGGGGGGGGACAGATACGCAGTATTTT.

This chain links TRBV18 with TRBJ1-4; a weak D match, TRBD1 (5 bases). The CDR3 extends over 14 amino acids. V was cut by 0 bases and J by 14 bases, with 16 bases left in between. Germline V CDR1 and CDR2: KGHSH, LQKENI. CDR3 loop: CASSPPGKSRVLFF. The CDR3 nucleotides read TGTGCCAGCTCACCACCGGGCAAATCCAGGGTGCTGTTTTTT.

This clone occurred once. This chain connects TRBV15 to TRBJ2-7; D perhaps matches TRBD1 (6 bases). This CDR3 has 14 amino acids. Germline V CDR1 and CDR2: LNHNV, YYDKDF (reference sequence). Trimming stripped 0 bases from V and 2 bases from J, with 8 bases between. CDR3 nucleotide sequence: TGTGCCACCAGCAGAGACAGGGGACCCTACGAGCAGTACTTC. Translation gives CATSRDRGPYEQYF.

As for this clone: At one of its ends the junction is not consistent with the germline gene, which may arise from a read error. V usage is TRBV2 and J usage is TRBJ1-4; the match to TRBD1 covers 7 bases. Germline V CDR1 and CDR2: SNHLY, FYNNEI. The CDR3 spans 13 residues. Here the CDR3 reads CASRGQRLGKTVF. The CDR3 nucleotides are TGTGCCAGCAGGGGACAGCGTCTGGGAAAAACTGTTTTT.

The chain is built from TRBV5-4 and TRBJ2-7, with 10 bases identical to TRBD1. The V gene end was trimmed by 4 bases and the J gene end by 2 bases; junction bases not matched to a gene: 6. Germline CDR1 and CDR2: SGHNT and YYREEE (reference sequence). The CDR3 totals 15 residues. CDR3 nucleotides: TGTGCCAGCAGCCCCCGGGACAGGGGCCCCTACGAGCAGTACTTC. This codes for CASSPRDRGPYEQYF.

The chain is built from TRBV2 and TRBJ1-2, with 8 positions matching TRBD1. CDR1 and CDR2 from the germline V gene are SNHLY and FYNNEI. This CDR3 spans 14 amino acids. The trim removed 10 bases at V and 7 bases at J, leaving 14 bases unmatched. The CDR3 spells CATLLDRAGGGYTF. CDR3 sequence (DNA): TGTGCCACCCTATTGGACAGGGCGGGTGGTGGCTACACCTTC.

This clone was recorded only once. This rearrangement joins TRBV19 to TRBJ1-5; 10 bases are shared with TRBD1. The CDR3 has 15 amino acids. Germline V lookup: CDR1 LNHDA, CDR2 SQIVND (reference sequence). With 1 base clipped from V and 4 bases from J, the junction kept 1 base outside the gene matches. The DNA for the CDR3 is TGTGCCAGTAGTATAGGGACAGGGGGGAATCAGCCCCAGCATTTT. Translation: CASSIGTGGNQPQHF.

This clone was counted a few times. The chain uses TRBV7-6 and TRBJ2-2; the match to TRBD2 covers 9 bases. The CDR3 has 18 amino acids. V shed 1 base, J shed 2 bases, and the junction held 8 bases outside the gene matches. Germline loops: CDR1 SGHVS, CDR2 FNYEAQ. The CDR3 sequence is CASSLVPSGVTNTGELFF. The CDR3 nucleotides are TGTGCCAGCAGCTTAGTCCCTAGCGGGGTCACTAACACCGGGGAGCTGTTTTTT.